This T cell receptor (delta chain) stems from a study of gamma-delta T cells after stem cell transplantation. This clone is labeled large. CDR1 GEAIGNYY and CDR2 EKD come from the germline V gene. V gave up 0 bases and J gave up 0 bases, with 11 bases separating them. This CDR3 is built from 18 residues. TCRdb used CATT to re-call clones from the RT-PCR reads. The sample holds approximately 1,500 delta-chain clones, 8.7% seen once. Sequencing was done on a sample of gamma-delta T cells. The chain couples TRDV2 to TRDJ3, with a tentative D call TRDD3 (5 bases). This clonotype was sampled from a human donor. It is not recorded whose cells these are; they may come from a transplant donor. The CDR3 bases are TGTGCCTGTGACACCGCTGGGTCGAGCTCCTGGGACACCCGACAGATGTTTTTC. Translating gives CACDTAGSSSWDTRQMFF.